This is a list of T cell receptor beta chains from one sample in a study of cytomegalovirus exposure and HLA in healthy donors. Assay: immunoSEQ multiplex PCR; the TCRdb copy retains only in-frame clones and omits some. In the table there are approximately 100,000 clones, around nine tenths of which are singletons. The sequenced sample consisted of PBMCs. These receptors came from a woman between 25 and 40 years old in good health and CMV-seronegative. CDR3s leave out the opening cysteine and the closing phenylalanine or tryptophan.

v_gene	j_gene	CDR3aa
TRBV6-6	TRBJ2-3	ASSSPGLAPDTQY
TRBV11-3	TRBJ2-1	ASSLDSGWTYNEQF
TRBV28	TRBJ2-3	ASGSSGSGSDTQY
TRBV19	TRBJ1-4	ASTAPTGRKEKLF
TRBV11-2	TRBJ2-5	ASSLVVSGGETQY
TRBV27	TRBJ2-3	ASSSTLGGHTQY
TRBV18	TRBJ1-4	ASSPAGVNEKLF
TRBV10-1	TRBJ2-2	ASSESTGANTGELF
TRBV5-8	TRBJ2-5	ASSLGVNKETQY
TRBV6-6	TRBJ2-1	ASSYWSGSDEQF
TRBV7-6	TRBJ2-7	ASSLRGGQGSYEQY
TRBV7-8	TRBJ1-5	ASSPHVRGQPQH
TRBV5-6	TRBJ2-6	ASSLDGHSGANVLT
TRBV19	TRBJ1-4	ASRESVRTNEKLF
TRBV4-1	TRBJ2-1	ASSQDETIEQF
TRBV7-9	TRBJ2-3	ASSLRLGESDTQY
TRBV5-1	TRBJ2-7	ASSGRTSGRAYNAAEQY
TRBV7-9	TRBJ1-1	ASSSRQRGEGTEAF
TRBV7-9	TRBJ2-5	ASSQGKLAGGSSQETQY
TRBV6-1	TRBJ2-7	ASSAGLANLYEQY
TRBV18	TRBJ1-6	ASSRQGTYNSPLH
TRBV4-1	TRBJ2-7	ASSQPRTGGNYEQY
TRBV7-9	TRBJ2-7	ASSPPTGRLFEQY
TRBV5-1	TRBJ1-6	ASSRDTPDSGSPLH
TRBV5-1	TRBJ2-5	ASRGEETQY
TRBV9	TRBJ2-1	ASSKTSGSVVNEQF
TRBV6-1	TRBJ1-5	ASRRQGSTPH
TRBV29-1	TRBJ2-5	SARLAGEGAQY
TRBV6-5	TRBJ2-1	ASKSEYNEQF
TRBV29-1	TRBJ1-2	SVVAGGAYGYT
TRBV29-1	TRBJ1-4	SATSSGEKLF
TRBV29-1	TRBJ1-2	SVEISSGAYGYT
TRBV29-1	TRBJ2-2	SVGAGQGFGELF